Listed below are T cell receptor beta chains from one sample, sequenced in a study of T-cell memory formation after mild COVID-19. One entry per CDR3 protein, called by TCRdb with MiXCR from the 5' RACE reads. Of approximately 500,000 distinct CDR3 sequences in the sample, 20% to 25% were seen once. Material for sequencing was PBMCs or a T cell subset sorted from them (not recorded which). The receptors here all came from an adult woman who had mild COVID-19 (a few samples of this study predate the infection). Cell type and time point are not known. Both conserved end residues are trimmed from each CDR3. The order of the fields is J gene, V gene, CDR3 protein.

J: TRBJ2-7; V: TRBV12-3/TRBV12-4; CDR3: ASSPGGFSYEQY
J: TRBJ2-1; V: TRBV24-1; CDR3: ATSDERAGTYNEQF
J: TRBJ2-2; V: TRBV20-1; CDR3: SAPSGTNTGELF
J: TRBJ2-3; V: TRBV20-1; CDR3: SASLAARAAGTDTQY
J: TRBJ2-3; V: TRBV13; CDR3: ASSRASAAGTDTQY
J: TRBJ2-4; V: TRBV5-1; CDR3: ASSLEGQTGSIQY
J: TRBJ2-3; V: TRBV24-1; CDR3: ATSDPGRGDTQY
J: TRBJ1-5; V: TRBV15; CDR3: ATSRPPLGNQPQH
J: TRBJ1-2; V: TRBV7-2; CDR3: ASSPGGAFGSYT
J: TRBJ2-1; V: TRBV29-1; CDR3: SVGLVGGMGNEQF
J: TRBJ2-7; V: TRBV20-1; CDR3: SARQGSSYEQY
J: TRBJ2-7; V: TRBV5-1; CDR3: ASSSQGQVSSYEQY
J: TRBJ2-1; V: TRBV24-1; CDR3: ATSDLRSASGVGGNNEQF
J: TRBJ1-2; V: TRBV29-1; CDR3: SVEEPLWGYT
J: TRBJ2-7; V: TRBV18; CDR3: ASSPRESITYEQY
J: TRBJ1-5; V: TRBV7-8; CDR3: ATRGGSNQPQH
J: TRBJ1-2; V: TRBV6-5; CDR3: ASSYLGQKGYT
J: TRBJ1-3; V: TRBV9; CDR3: ASSLYVSGNTIY
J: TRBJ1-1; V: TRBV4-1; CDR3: ASSSQGAWNTEAF
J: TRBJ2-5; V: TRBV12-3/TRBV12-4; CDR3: ASRRLGTGSETQY
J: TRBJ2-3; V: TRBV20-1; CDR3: SARDQASGGPDTQY
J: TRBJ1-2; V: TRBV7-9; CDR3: ASSFGHGGGYGYT
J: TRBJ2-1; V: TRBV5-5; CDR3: ASSLRADYEQF